This T cell receptor beta chain was profiled in a study of CD8+ T cells in alopecia areata. Reverse transcribed after extraction, RNA yielded cDNA as the sequencing template. TCRdb's table, derived via immunoSEQ multiplex PCR, lists solely in-frame clones and lacks some. The sample holds some 200,000 clones, around 50% seen once. Germline CDR1 and CDR2: SEHNR and FQNEAQ (reference sequence). The CDR3 sequence is 14 residues long. V lost 5 bases, J lost 3 bases, and 13 bases lay in between. Treatment in this sample: oral pan-JAK inhibitor, 5-10 mg twice daily. This receptor was taken from a human donor with alopecia areata. Sequences were derived from CD8+ T cells sorted from blood, sampled at week 24, from a patient treated with tofacitinib. The J gene is TRBJ1-2, the V gene TRBV7-9; no clear D gene. CDR3 protein: CASSLPQSHYGYTF. In DNA form, the CDR3 reads TGTGCCAGCAGCCTGCCACAGAGCCACTATGGCTACACCTTC.